These T cell receptor beta chains were read from a single sample in a study of shared clonotypes between healthy human individuals. Assay used: immunoSEQ multiplex PCR; TCRdb lists only in-frame clones, some missing. The table includes about 2 million clones, approximately 94% detected once. Sequencing input: naive CD8+ T cells sorted from blood. The source is a man aged 18 to 30 in good health. The CDR3 runs from the conserved cysteine through the conserved F or W. The D gene is left open where the match is weak. Not every row has a clone size; where given, it reads once, few, many or a size class.

TRBV5-1	.	.	TRBJ1-1	CASSHGTDHEAFF	TGCGCCAGCAGCCATGGCACAGACCATGAAGCTTTCTTT
TRBV18	.	TRBD1	TRBJ1-6	CATRQTGMDSPLHF	TGTGCCACCCGACAGACAGGGATGGATTCACCCCTCCACTTT
TRBV4-1	.	.	TRBJ1-1	CASSQDRGTEAFF	TGCGCCAGCAGCCAAGATCGGGGTACTGAAGCTTTCTTT
TRBV7-9	.	.	TRBJ1-1	CASSQLLEGTEAFF	TGTGCCAGCAGCCAACTCCTCGAAGGCACTGAAGCTTTCTTT
TRBV5-5	few	.	TRBJ1-4	CASSLEAVFNEKLFF	TGTGCCAGCAGCTTGGAGGCAGTGTTTAATGAAAAACTGTTTTTT
TRBV5-1	.	.	TRBJ2-3	CASSGFSTDTQYF	TGCGCCAGCAGCGGATTTAGCACAGATACGCAGTATTTT
TRBV5-8	.	.	TRBJ2-7	CASSLGTPNEQYF	TGTGCCAGCAGCTTAGGCACTCCCAACGAGCAGTACTTC
TRBV4-3	once	.	TRBJ2-3	CASSEIWGDTQYF	TGCGCCAGCAGCGAAATTTGGGGAGATACGCAGTATTTT
TRBV4-3	.	.	TRBJ2-2	CASSPERLGELFF	TGCGCCAGCAGTCCTGAACGACTCGGGGAGCTGTTTTTT
TRBV5-1	.	.	TRBJ2-1	CASSPAAGAYNEQFF	TGCGCCAGCAGCCCCGCGGCGGGGGCTTACAATGAGCAGTTCTTC
TRBV18	.	.	TRBJ2-7	CASSPVSGADLNYEQYF	TGTGCCAGCTCACCGGTATCAGGGGCAGATCTGAACTACGAGCAGTACTTC
TRBV19	.	.	TRBJ2-5	CASSIYAGATEETQYF	TGTGCCAGTAGTATCTATGCGGGGGCGACGGAAGAGACCCAGTACTTC
TRBV6-6	.	TRBD1	TRBJ2-3	CASSRPGQGSTDTQYF	TGTGCCAGCAGTCGACCGGGACAGGGAAGTACAGATACGCAGTATTTT
TRBV15	once	TRBD1	TRBJ1-1	CATSRDRPNTEAFF	TGTGCCACCAGCAGGGACAGGCCGAACACTGAAGCTTTCTTT
TRBV19	.	.	TRBJ1-3	CASSESPSIHNSGNTIYF	TGTGCCAGTAGTGAGTCACCTTCCATTCACAACTCTGGAAACACCATATATTTT
TRBV13	.	.	TRBJ2-7	CASTRGSSYEQYF	TGTGCCAGCACCAGGGGAAGCTCCTACGAGCAGTACTTC
TRBV27	.	.	TRBJ1-1	CASSGTGFTEAFF	TGTGCCAGCAGTGGTACAGGGTTCACTGAAGCTTTCTTT
TRBV7-2	.	.	TRBJ2-3	CASSGGEVNTDTQYF	TGTGCCAGCAGCGGAGGGGAGGTGAACACAGATACGCAGTATTTT